This TCR beta chain appears in the sequencing data of a study of tumor-infiltrating lymphocytes in primary liver carcinoma. Overall study context: The tumors ranged from about 4.2 to 10 cm across and fell within stage T1-T3 N0M0. Samples returned roughly 3.5 to 8 million productive TCRbeta reads each. Read depth did not differ significantly between tissue types.

Regarding this clonotype: Its cognate antigen is unknown.

Unsorted whole blood yielded blood RNA, and germline DNA was extracted as well. These patients lived with chronic HBV infection and had never been treated. Germline V gives CDR1 SEHNR, CDR2 FQNEAQ (reference sequence). The CDR3 spans 15 residues. V lost 3 bases and J lost 0, with 11 bases in between. Overall study findings and caveats: Tumor region pairs showed greater overlap than either tumor-adjacent or tumor-blood pairs did.

Using a constant-region primer together with ProtoScript II reverse transcriptase, TCR beta cDNA was made from 500 to 650 ng of total RNA. The TCR beta library was amplified through three nested multiplex PCR rounds in a modified ARM-PCR procedure. The first two PCR rounds used TRBV1-TRBV30 forward primers with a C-beta reverse primer, around 10 cycles each. TCRdb ran MiXCR on the multiplex PCR reads and lists one entry per CDR3 protein. The sample includes fewer than 250,000 distinct CDR3 sequences, less than 75% of them seen just once. This chain uses TRBV7-9 with TRBJ1-1; D possibly corresponds to TRBD1 (5 bases). The sequencing input was peripheral blood. This sequence was found in a woman aged 55-70 years with primary liver carcinoma and hepatitis B virus infection. CDR3 DNA: TGTGCCAGCAGCTTTGGGGGGACCATGAACACTGAAGCTTTCTTT. This sequence encodes CASSFGGTMNTEAFF.